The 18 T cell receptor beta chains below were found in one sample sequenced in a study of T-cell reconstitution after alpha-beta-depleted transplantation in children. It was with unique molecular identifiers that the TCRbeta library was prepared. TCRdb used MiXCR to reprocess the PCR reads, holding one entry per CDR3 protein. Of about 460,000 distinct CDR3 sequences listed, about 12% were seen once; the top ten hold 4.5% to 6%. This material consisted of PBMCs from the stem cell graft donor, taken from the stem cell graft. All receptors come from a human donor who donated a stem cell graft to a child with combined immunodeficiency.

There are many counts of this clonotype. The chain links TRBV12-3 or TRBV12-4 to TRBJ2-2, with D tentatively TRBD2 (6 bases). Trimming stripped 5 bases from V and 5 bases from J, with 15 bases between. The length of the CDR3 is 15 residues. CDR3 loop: CASSGGFAGTGELFF. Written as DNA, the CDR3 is TGTGCCAGCAGTGGGGGGTTCGCCGGGACCGGGGAGCTGTTTTTT.

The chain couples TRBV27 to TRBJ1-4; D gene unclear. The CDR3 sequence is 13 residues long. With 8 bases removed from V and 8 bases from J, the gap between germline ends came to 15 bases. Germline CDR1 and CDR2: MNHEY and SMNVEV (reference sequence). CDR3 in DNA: TGTGCCAGCCAAGGACTGGACCGGGAAAAACTGTTTTTT. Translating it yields CASQGLDREKLFF.

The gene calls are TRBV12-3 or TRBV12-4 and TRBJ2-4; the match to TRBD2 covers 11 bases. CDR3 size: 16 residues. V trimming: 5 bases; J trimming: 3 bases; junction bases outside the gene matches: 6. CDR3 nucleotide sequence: TGTGCCAGCAGTCAGTTAGCGGGAGGGAACAAAAACATTCAGTACTTC. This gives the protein CASSQLAGGNKNIQYF.

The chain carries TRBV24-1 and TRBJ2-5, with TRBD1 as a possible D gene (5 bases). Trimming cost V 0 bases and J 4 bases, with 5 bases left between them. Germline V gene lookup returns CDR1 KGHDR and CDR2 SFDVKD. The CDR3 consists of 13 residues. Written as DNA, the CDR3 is TGTGCCACCAGTGATTTGACAGGAGAGACCCAGTACTTC. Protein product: CATSDLTGETQYF.

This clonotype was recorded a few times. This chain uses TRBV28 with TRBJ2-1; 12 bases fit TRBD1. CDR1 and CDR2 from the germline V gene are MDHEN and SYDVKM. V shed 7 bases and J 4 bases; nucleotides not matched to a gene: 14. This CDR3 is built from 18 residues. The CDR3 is CASKGTGGRGGTYNEQFF. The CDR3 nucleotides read TGTGCCAGCAAAGGGACAGGGGGCAGGGGGGGAACTTACAATGAGCAGTTCTTC.

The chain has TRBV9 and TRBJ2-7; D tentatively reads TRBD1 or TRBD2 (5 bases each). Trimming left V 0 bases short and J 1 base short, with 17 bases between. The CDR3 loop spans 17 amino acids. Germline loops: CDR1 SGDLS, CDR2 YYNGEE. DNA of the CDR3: TGTGCCAGCAGCGTAGGGGGGAGTTGGGACCAATCCTACGAGCAGTACTTC. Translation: CASSVGGSWDQSYEQYF.

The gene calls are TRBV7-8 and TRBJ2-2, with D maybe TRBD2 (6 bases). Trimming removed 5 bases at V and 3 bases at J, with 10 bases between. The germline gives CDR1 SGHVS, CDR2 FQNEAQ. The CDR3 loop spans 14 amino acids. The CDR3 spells CASSLGGYTGELFF. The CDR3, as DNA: TGTGCCAGCAGCCTCGGGGGTTACACCGGGGAGCTGTTTTTT.

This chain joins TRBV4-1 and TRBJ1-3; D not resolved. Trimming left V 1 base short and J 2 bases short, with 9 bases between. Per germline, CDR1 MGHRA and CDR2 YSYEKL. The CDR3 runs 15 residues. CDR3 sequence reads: CASSQVLGAGNTIYF. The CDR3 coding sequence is TGCGCCAGCAGCCAAGTATTGGGAGCTGGAAACACCATATATTTT.

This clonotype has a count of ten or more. In DNA, the CDR3 is TGTGCCAGCAGTTGGGACAACTACGAGCAGTACTTC. It is translated as CASSWDNYEQYF. The chain employs TRBV6-6 and TRBJ2-7; D is perhaps TRBD1 (6 bases). Trimming stripped 4 bases from V and 3 bases from J, with 7 bases between. Looked up from germline, CDR1 is MNHNY and CDR2 is SVGAGI (reference sequence). This CDR3 comprises 12 residues.

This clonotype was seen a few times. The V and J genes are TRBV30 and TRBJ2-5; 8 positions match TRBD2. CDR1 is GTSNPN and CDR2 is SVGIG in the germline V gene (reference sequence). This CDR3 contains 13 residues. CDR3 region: CAYSGRLQETQYF. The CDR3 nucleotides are TGTGCTTACAGCGGGAGACTGCAGGAGACCCAGTACTTC.

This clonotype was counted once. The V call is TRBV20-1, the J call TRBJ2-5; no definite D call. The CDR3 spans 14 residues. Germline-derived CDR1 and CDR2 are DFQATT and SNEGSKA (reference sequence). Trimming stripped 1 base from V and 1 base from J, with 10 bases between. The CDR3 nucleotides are TGCAGTGCTAGAGCGCGTACTATCCAAGAGACCCAGTACTTC. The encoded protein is CSARARTIQETQYF.

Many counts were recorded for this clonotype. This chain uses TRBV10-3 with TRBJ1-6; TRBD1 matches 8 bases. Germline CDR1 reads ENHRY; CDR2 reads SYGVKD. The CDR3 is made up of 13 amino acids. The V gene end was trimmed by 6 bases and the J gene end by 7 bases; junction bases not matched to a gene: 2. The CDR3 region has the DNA TGTGCCATCAGGGACAGGGAGAATTCACCCCTCCACTTT. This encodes CAIRDRENSPLHF.

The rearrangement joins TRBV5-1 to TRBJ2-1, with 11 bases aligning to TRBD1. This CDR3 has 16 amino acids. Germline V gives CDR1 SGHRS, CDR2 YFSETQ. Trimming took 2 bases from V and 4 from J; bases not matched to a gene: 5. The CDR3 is CASSLSGTGGYNEQFF. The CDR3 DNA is TGCGCCAGCAGCTTATCCGGGACAGGGGGGTACAATGAGCAGTTCTTC.

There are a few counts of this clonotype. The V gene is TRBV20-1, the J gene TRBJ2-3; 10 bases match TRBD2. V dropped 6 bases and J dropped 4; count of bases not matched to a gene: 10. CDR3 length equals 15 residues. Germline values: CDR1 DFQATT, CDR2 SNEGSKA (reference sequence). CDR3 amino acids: CSAFPSGGAADTQYF. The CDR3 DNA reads TGCAGTGCCTTCCCGAGCGGGGGGGCAGCAGATACGCAGTATTTT.

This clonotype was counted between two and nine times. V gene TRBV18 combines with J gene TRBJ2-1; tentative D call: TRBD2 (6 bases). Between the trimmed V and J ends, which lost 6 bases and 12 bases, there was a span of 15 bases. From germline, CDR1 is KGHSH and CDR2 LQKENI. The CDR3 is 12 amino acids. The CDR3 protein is CASSPPGVWQFF. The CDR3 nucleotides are TGTGCCAGCTCCCCGCCGGGGGTGTGGCAGTTCTTC. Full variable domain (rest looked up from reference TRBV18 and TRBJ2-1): NAGVMQNPRHLVRRRGQEARLRCSPMKGHSHVYWYRQLPEEGLKFMVYLQKENIIDESGMPKERFSAEFPKEGPSILRIQQVVRGDSAAYFCASSPPGVWQFFGPGTRLTVL.

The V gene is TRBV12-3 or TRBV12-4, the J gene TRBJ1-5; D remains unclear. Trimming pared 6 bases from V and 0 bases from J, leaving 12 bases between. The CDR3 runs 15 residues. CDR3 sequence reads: CASSRARVSNQPQHF. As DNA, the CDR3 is TGTGCCAGCAGCCGAGCGAGGGTTAGCAATCAGCCCCAGCATTTT.

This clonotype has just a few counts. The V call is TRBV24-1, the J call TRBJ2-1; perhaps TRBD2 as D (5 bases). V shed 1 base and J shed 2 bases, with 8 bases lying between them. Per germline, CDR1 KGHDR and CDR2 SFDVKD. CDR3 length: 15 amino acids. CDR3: CATSDFGGTYNEQFF. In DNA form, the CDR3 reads TGTGCCACCAGTGATTTTGGAGGAACCTACAATGAGCAGTTCTTC.

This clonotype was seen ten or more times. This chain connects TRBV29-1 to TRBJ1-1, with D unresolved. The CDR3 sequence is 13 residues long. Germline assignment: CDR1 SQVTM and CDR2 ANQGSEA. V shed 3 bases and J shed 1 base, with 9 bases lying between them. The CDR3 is CSVEVSKNTEAFF. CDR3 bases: TGCAGCGTTGAGGTCAGCAAGAACACTGAAGCTTTCTTT.